The 3 T cell receptor beta chains below were found in one sample sequenced in a study of T cells in localized non-small cell lung cancer (dated by TCRdb to 2019 to 2021). Library preparation used the immunoSEQ multiplex PCR assay. TCRdb limited this immuneACCESS table to in-frame rearrangements with V and J called. A share of clones is missing; checked studies link under half to unresolved V genes, and the rest is unexplained. Recorded for this sample are 11,000 or so clones; 29% of them occurred a single time. The ten largest clones represent approximately 5% of the sample. This sample comprised lung tumor tissue, obtained before any cancer treatment. The source of these receptors is a man aged 40-75 years with stage I lung adenocarcinoma.

The rearrangement uses TRBV10-2 and TRBJ1-1, with 9 bases aligning to TRBD1. The CDR3 runs to 14 residues. The ends lost 5 bases at V and 4 bases at J; junction bases unmatched: 5. Germline V lookup: CDR1 WSHSY, CDR2 SAAADI. CDR3 coding DNA: TGCGCCAGCAGTTTACAGGGGGCTGGCACTGAAGCTTTCTTT. Its protein is CASSLQGAGTEAFF.

This rearrangement joins TRBV9 to TRBJ2-1; 11 nucleotides match TRBD1. From germline, CDR1 is SGDLS and CDR2 YYNGEE. V was clipped by 3 bases and J by 1 base; unmatched bases: 3. The CDR3 sequence is 16 residues long. CDR3 amino acids: CASSGGQGVSYNEQFF. The CDR3 DNA follows: TGTGCCAGCAGCGGGGGACAGGGGGTATCCTACAATGAGCAGTTCTTC. Full variable domain (missing parts from reference TRBV9 and TRBJ2-1): DSGVTQTPKHLITATGQRVTLRCSPRSGDLSVYWYQQSLDQGLQFLIQYYNGEERAKGNILERFSAQQFPDLHSELNLSSLELGDSALYFCASSGGQGVSYNEQFFGPGTRLTVL.

This clone was counted a few times. CDR3: CASSLERGQYGYTF. The CDR3 nucleotides read TGTGCCAGCAGCTTAGAGCGGGGTCAATATGGCTACACCTTC. V usage is TRBV9 and J usage is TRBJ1-2; no firm D call. The CDR3 contains 14 residues. Trimming left V 4 bases short and J 5 bases short, with 15 bases between. Germline V gene lookup returns CDR1 SGDLS and CDR2 YYNGEE.